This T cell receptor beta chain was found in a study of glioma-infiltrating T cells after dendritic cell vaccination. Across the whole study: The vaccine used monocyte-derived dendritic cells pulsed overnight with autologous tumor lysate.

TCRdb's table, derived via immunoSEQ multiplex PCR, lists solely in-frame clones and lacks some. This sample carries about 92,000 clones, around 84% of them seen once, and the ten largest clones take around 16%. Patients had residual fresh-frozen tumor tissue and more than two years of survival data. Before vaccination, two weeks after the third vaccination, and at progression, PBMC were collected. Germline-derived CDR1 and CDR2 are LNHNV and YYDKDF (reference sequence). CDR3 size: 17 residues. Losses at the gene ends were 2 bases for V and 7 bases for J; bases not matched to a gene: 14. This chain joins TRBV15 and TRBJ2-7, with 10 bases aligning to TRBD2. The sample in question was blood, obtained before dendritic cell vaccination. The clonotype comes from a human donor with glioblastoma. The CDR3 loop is CATSRSSGASGRLEQYF. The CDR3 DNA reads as TGTGCCACCAGCAGATCCAGTGGGGCTAGCGGGAGATTAGAGCAGTACTTC.